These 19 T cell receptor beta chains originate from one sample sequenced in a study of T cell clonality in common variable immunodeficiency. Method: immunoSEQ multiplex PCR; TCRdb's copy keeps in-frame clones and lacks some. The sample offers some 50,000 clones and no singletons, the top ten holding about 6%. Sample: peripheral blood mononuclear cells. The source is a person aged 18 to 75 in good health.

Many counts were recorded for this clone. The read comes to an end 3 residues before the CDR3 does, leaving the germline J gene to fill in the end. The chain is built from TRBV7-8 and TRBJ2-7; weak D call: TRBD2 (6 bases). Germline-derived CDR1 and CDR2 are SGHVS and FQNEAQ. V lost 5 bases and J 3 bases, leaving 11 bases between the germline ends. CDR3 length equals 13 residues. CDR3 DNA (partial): TGTGCCAGCAGCCCTGGGACTTTCTACGAG. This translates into CASSPGTFYE. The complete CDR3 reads CASSPGTFYEQYF.

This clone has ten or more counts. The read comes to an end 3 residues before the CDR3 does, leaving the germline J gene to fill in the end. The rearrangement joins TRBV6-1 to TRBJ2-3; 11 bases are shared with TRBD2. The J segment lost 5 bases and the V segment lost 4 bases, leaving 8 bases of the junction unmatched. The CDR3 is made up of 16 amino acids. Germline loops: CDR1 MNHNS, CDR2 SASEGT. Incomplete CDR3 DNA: TGTGCCAGCAGTGGGTTACTAGCGGGGGATATAGATACG. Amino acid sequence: CASSGLLAGDIDT. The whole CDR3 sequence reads CASSGLLAGDIDTQYF.

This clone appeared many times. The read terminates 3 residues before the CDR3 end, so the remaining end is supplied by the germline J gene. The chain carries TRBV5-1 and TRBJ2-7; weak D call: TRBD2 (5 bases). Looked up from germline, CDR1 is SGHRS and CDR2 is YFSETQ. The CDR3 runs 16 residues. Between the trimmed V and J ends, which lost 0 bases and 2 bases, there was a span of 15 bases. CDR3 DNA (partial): TGCGCCAGCAGCTTGGCCGGGATCGACGGGGCCTACGAG. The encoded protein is CASSLAGIDGAYE. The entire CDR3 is CASSLAGIDGAYEQYF.

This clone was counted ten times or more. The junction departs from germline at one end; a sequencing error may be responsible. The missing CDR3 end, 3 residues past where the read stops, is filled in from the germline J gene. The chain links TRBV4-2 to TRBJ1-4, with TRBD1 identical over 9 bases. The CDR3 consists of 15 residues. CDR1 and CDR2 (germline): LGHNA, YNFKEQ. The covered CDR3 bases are TGCGCCAGCAGCCAAGGGACAGGGCTTAATGAAAAA. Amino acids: CASSQGTGLNEK. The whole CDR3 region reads CASSQGTGLNEKLFF.

The CDR3 here is CASSNRGASNTEAFF. CDR3 DNA, as far as it was read: TGTGCCAGTAGTAACCGGGGGGCGTCGAACACTGAA. V and J are TRBV19 and TRBJ1-1; possible D gene TRBD1, 6 bases. The read comes to an end 3 residues before the CDR3 does, leaving the germline J gene to fill in the end. The CDR3 loop spans 15 amino acids. Germline V CDR1 and CDR2: LNHDA, SQIVND (reference sequence). V was cut by 4 bases and J by 1 base, with 13 bases left in between. The full variable domain, completed using reference TRBV19 and TRBJ1-1, is DGGITQSPKYLFRKEGQNVTLSCEQNLNHDAMYWYRQDPGQGLRLIYYSQIVNDFQKGDIAEGYSVSREKKESFPLTVTSAQKNPTAFYLCASSNRGASNTEAFFGQGTRLTVV.

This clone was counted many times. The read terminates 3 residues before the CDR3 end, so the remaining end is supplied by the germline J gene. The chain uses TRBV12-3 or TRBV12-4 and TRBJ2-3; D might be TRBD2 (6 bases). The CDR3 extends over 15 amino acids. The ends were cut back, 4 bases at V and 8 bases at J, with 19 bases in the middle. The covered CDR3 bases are TGTGCCAGCAGTTCGGGACTGTCTAGCACGGGTACG. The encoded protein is CASSSGLSSTGT. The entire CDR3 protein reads CASSSGLSSTGTQYF.

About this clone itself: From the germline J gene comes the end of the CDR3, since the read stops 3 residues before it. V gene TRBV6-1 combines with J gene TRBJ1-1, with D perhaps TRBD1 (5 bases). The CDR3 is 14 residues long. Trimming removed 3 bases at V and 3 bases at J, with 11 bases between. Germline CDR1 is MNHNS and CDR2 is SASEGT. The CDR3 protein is CASSEPGGDTEAFF. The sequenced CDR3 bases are TGTGCCAGCAGTGAGCCGGGGGGAGACACTGAA.

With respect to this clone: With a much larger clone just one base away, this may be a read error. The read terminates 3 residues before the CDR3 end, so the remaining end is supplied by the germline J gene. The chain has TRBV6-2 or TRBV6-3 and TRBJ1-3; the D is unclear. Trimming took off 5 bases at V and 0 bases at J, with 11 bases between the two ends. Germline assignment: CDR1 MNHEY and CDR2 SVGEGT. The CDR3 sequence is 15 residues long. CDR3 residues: CASSSGLSSGNTIYF. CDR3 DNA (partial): TGTGCCAGCAGTAGCGGACTTTCCTCTGGAAACACC.

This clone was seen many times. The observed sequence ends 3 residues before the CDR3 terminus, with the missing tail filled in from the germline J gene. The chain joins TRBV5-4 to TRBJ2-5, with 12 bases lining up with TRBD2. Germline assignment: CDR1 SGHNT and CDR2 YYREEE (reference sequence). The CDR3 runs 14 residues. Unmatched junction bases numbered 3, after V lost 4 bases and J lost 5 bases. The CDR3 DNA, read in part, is TGTGCCAGCAGCCCCGGGACTAGCGGGGAGACC. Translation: CASSPGTSGET. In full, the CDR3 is CASSPGTSGETQYF.

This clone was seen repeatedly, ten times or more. The sequenced part of the CDR3 DNA is TGTGCCAGTAGCCGACCCGGGTCGACAGATACG. This encodes CASSRPGSTDT. The whole CDR3 protein is CASSRPGSTDTQYF. This chain joins TRBV19 and TRBJ2-3; no clear D. Read data end 3 residues before the CDR3 end; the end is taken from the germline J gene. From germline, CDR1 is LNHDA and CDR2 SQIVND (reference sequence). This CDR3 contains 14 residues. The V and J ends lost 6 bases and 3 bases respectively, with 13 bases between them.

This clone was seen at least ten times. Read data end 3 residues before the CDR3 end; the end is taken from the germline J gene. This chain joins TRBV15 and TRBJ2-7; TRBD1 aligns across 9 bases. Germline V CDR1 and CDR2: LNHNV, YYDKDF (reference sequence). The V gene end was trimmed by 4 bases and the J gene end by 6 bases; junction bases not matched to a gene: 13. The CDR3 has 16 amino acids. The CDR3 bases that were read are TGTGCCACCAGCACGACACGGACAGGGGTGGTTCGCGAG. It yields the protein CATSTTRTGVVRE. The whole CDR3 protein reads CATSTTRTGVVREQYF.

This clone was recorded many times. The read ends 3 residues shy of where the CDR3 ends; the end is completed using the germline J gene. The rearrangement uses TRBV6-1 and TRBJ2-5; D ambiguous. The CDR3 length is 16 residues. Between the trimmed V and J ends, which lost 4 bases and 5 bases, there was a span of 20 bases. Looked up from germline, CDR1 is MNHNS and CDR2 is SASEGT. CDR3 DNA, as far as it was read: TGTGCCAGCAGTGTCCTCTTGGTCCCCACCGCGGAGACC. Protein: CASSVLLVPTAET. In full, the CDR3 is CASSVLLVPTAETQYF.

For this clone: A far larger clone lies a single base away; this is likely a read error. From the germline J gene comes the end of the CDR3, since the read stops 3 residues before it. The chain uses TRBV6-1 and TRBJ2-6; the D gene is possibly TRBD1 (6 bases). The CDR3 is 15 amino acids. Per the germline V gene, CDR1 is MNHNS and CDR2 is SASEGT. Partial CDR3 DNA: TGTGGCAGCAGTGAGGACAGCTCTGGGGCCAACGTC. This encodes CGSSEDSSGANV. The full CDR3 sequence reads CGSSEDSSGANVLTF.

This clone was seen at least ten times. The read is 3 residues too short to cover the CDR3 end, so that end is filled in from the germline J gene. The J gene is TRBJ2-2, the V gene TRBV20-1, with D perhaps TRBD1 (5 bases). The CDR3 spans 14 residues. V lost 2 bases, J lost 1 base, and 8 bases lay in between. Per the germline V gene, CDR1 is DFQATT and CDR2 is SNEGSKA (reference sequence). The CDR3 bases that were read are TGCAGTGCTAGACCAGGACAGAACACCGGGGAG. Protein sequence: CSARPGQNTGE. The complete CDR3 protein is CSARPGQNTGELFF.

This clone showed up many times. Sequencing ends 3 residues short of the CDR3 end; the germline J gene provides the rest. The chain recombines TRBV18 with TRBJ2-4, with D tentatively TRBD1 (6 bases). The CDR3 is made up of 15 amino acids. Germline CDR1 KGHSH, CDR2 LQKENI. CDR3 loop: CASSPPGQLNQPQYF. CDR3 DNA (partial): TGTGCCAGCTCACCACCGGGACAACTGAATCAGCCT.

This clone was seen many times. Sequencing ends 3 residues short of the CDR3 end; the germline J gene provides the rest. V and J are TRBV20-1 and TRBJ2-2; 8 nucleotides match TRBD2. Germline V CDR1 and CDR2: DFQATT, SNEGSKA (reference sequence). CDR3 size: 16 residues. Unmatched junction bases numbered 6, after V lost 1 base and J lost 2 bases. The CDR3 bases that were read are TGCAGTGCTAGAGTGAGCGGGGGCCCAAACACCGGGGAG. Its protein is CSARVSGGPNTGE. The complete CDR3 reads CSARVSGGPNTGELFF.

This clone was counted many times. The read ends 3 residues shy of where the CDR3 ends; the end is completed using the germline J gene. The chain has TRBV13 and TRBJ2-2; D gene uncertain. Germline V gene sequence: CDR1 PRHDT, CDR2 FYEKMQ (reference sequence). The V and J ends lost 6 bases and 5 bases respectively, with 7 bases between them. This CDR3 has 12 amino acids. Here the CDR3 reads CASSLTTGELFF. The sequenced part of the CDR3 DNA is TGTGCCAGCAGTCTTACAACCGGGGAG.

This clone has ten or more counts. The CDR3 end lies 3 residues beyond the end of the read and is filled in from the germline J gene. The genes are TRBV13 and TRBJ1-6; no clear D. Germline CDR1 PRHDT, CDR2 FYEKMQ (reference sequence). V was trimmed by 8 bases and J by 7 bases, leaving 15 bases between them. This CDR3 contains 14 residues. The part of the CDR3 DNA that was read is TGTGCCAGCGGCGACACCGAACAAAATTCACCC. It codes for CASGDTEQNSP. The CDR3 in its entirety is CASGDTEQNSPLHF. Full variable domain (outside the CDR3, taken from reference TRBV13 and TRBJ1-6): AAGVIQSPRHLIKEKRETATLKCYPIPRHDTVYWYQQGPGQDPQFLISFYEKMQSDKGSIPDRFSAQQFSDYHSELNMSSLELGDSALYFCASGDTEQNSPLHFGNGTRLTVT.

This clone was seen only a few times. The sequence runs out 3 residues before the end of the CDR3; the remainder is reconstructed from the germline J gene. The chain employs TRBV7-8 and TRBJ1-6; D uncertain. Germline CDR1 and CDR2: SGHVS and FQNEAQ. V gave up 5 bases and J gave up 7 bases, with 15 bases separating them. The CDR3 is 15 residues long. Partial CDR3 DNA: TGTGCCAGCAGCCTGGTGGCGGCTGGGAATTCACCC. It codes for CASSLVAAGNSP. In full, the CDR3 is CASSLVAAGNSPLHF.